Below, one T cell receptor beta chain is given with its context. This entry belongs to a study of cytomegalovirus exposure and HLA in healthy donors. Study as a whole: Among a few hundred genotyped donors, more than 65% fell in the Caucasian-associated ancestry cluster.

The primer mix had 60 Vbeta and 13 Jbeta primers. The table came from immunoSEQ multiplex PCR; TCRdb's copy has only in-frame clones and leaves some out. The data hold about 200,000 clones, with roughly 80% observed a single time. With 4 bases clipped from V and 3 bases from J, the junction kept 7 bases outside the gene matches. This CDR3 spans 15 amino acids. CDR1 is MNHNS and CDR2 is SASEGT in the germline V gene. The sample was PBMCs. The receptor's source is a woman between 45 and 65 years old in good health and CMV-seropositive. V gene TRBV6-1 combines with J gene TRBJ1-1; TRBD1 matches 8 bases. The CDR3 reads CASSAGQGRYTEAFF. CDR3 sequence (DNA): TGTGCCAGCAGTGCTGGACAGGGAAGGTACACTGAAGCTTTCTTT.